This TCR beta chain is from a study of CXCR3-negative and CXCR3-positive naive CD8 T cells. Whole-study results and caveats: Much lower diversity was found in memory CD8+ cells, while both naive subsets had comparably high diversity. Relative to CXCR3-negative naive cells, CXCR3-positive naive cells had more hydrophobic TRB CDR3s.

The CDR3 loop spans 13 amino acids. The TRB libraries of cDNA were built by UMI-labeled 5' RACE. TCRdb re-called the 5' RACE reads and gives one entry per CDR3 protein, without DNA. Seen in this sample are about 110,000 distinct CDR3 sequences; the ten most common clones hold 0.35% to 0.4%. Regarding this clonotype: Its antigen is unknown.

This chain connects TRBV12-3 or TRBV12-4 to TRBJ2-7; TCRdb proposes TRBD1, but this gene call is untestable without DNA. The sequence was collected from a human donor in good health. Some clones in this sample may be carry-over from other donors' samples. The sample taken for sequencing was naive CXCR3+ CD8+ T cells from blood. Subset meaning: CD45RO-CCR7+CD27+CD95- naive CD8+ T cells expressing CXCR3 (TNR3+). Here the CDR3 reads CASSTTGSYEQYF.